This T cell receptor (beta chain) originates from a study of blood T cell repertoires in COVID-19. In the study overall: Nucleic acid was either cDNA or gDNA, and it came from T cells, B-cell-depleted T cells, or PBMCs.

Using immunoSEQ multiplex PCR, the repertoire was profiled, and TCRdb retains in-frame clones only, with some absent. Of some 97,000 clones in the sample, more than 70% were seen once. Germline V gene lookup returns CDR1 GTSNPN and CDR2 SVGIG (reference sequence). J was trimmed by 4 bases and V by 1 base; bases with no gene match: 7. The CDR3 contains 15 residues. The sequencing sample was made of peripheral blood. The chain has TRBV30 and TRBJ1-5; TRBD1 matches at 7 bases. The clonotype was recovered from a human donor in a cohort sampled during active COVID-19. Here the CDR3 reads CAWSALRQGNQPQHF. For the CDR3, the DNA is TGTGCCTGGAGTGCCCTCCGACAGGGTAATCAGCCCCAGCATTTT.